Listed below are T cell receptor beta chains from one sample, sequenced in a study of cytomegalovirus exposure and HLA in healthy donors. TCRdb's table, derived via immunoSEQ multiplex PCR, lists solely in-frame clones and lacks some. This table has approximately 130,000 clones, around 83% appearing once. Sequencing was performed on PBMCs. The receptors derive from a woman in her 30s in good health and CMV-seropositive. CDR3s include the opening cysteine and the closing phenylalanine or tryptophan. D genes are given only for firm matches. The size entry is marked missing in some rows and otherwise reads once, few, many or a size class.

>TRBV6-1|NA|NA|TRBJ2-3
CASVVVGGATQYF
TGTGCCAGCGTGGTCGTTGGCGGAGCAACGCAGTATTTT
>TRBV28|NA|NA|TRBJ2-1
CASSFHYSYNEQFF
TGTGCCAGCAGTTTTCACTACTCCTACAATGAGCAGTTCTTC
>TRBV4-1|TRBD1|NA|TRBJ1-1
CASSQVRTARRGPLNTEAFF
TGCGCCAGCAGCCAAGTAAGGACAGCCCGGAGGGGGCCTTTGAACACTGAAGCTTTCTTT
>TRBV5-6|TRBD1|once|TRBJ2-7
CASSLWGQFYEQYF
TGTGCCAGCAGCCTCTGGGGACAGTTCTACGAGCAGTACTTC
>TRBV29-1|TRBD1|NA|TRBJ1-1
CSVERASHRGIGTEAFF
TGCAGCGTTGAAAGGGCATCACACAGGGGGATCGGCACTGAAGCTTTCTTT
>TRBV7-2|NA|NA|TRBJ1-3
CASRLQDGNTIYF
TGTGCCAGCAGACTCCAGGATGGAAACACCATATATTTT
>TRBV28|NA|NA|TRBJ1-2
CASKQVLDGYTF
TGTGCCAGCAAACAGGTTTTAGATGGCTACACCTTC
>TRBV11-2|NA|NA|TRBJ1-1
CASSQGWGTEAFF
TGTGCCAGCAGTCAGGGGTGGGGTACTGAAGCTTTCTTT
>TRBV2|NA|NA|TRBJ1-3
CASRSYSSGNTIYF
TGTGCCAGCAGATCGTACAGCTCTGGAAACACCATATATTTT
>TRBV28|TRBD1|NA|TRBJ1-1
CASRPGTANTEAFF
TGTGCCAGCAGACCCGGGACAGCGAACACTGAAGCTTTCTTT
>TRBV18|NA|NA|TRBJ1-2
CASSLNEQGSGGYTF
TGTGCCAGCTCACTTAATGAACAGGGATCGGGCGGCTACACCTTC
>TRBV19|NA|NA|TRBJ1-2
CASSIGTDYYGYTF
TGTGCCAGTAGTATAGGGACAGACTACTATGGCTACACCTTC
>TRBV4-1|NA|NA|TRBJ1-5
CASSQVERATNQPQHF
TGCGCCAGCAGCCAAGTGGAGAGGGCTACCAATCAGCCCCAGCATTTT
>TRBV2|TRBD1|NA|TRBJ2-7
CASSEQGASYEQYF
TGTGCCAGCAGTGAACAGGGGGCTTCCTACGAGCAGTACTTC
>TRBV19|TRBD1|once|TRBJ1-1
CASSFPTGMNTEAFF
TGTGCCAGTAGTTTCCCGACAGGGATGAACACTGAAGCTTTCTTT
>TRBV5-1|TRBD1|NA|TRBJ1-1
CASSFRVDRETEAFF
TGCGCCAGCAGCTTCCGTGTGGACAGGGAAACTGAAGCTTTCTTT
>TRBV5-6|NA|NA|TRBJ1-1
CASSDSFNTEAFF
TGTGCCAGCAGCGACAGCTTCAACACTGAAGCTTTCTTT
>TRBV5-1|TRBD1|NA|TRBJ2-3
CASSFGQGTDTQYF
TGCGCCAGCAGCTTTGGACAGGGAACAGATACGCAGTATTTT
>TRBV5-1|TRBD1|NA|TRBJ2-6
CASSLAVYPGTGYPGANVLTF
TGCGCCAGCAGCTTGGCCGTCTACCCCGGGACAGGGTACCCTGGGGCCAACGTCCTGACTTTC
>TRBV5-1|TRBD1|NA|TRBJ2-5
CASSGYGGQGGETQYF
TGCGCCAGCAGCGGCTATGGAGGACAGGGCGGAGAGACCCAGTACTTC
>TRBV2|TRBD1|NA|TRBJ2-7
CATSRDSSEYEQYF
TGTGCCACCTCCAGGGACAGTTCGGAGTACGAGCAGTACTTC